The rows below give T cell receptor beta chains drawn from one sample of a study of tumor-infiltrating lymphocytes in primary liver carcinoma. Via MiXCR, TCRdb re-called the multiplex PCR reads, giving one row per CDR3 protein. The data contain 90,000 to 150,000 distinct CDR3 sequences, 55% to 65% of them singletons. Specimen: liver tumor tissue from sampling region 1. Receptors originate from a woman in her sixties with primary liver carcinoma and hepatitis B virus infection. CDR3s include the opening cysteine and the closing phenylalanine or tryptophan. A D gene is named only where the DNA matches it firmly. The size entry is marked missing in some rows and otherwise reads once, few, many or a size class.

D gene: -
J gene: TRBJ1-2
V gene: TRBV30
clone size: many
CDR3 protein: CAWSTADYGYTF
CDR3 DNA: TGTGCCTGGAGTACAGCCGACTATGGCTACACCTTC

D gene: -
J gene: TRBJ1-2
V gene: TRBV29-1
clone size: many
CDR3 protein: CSVRGTANDGYTF
CDR3 DNA: TGCAGCGTGAGGGGGACGGCGAACGACGGCTACACCTTC

D gene: -
J gene: TRBJ2-7
V gene: TRBV5-4
clone size: many
CDR3 protein: CASSLGGTPLSYEQYF
CDR3 DNA: TGTGCCAGCAGCTTGGGTGGGACCCCTCTCTCCTACGAGCAGTACTTC

D gene: TRBD2
J gene: TRBJ2-7
V gene: TRBV7-9
clone size: -
CDR3 protein: CANSLARGEGSYEQYF
CDR3 DNA: TGTGCCAACAGCTTAGCGCGCGGGGAGGGATCCTACGAGCAGTACTTC

D gene: -
J gene: TRBJ1-4
V gene: TRBV28
clone size: many
CDR3 protein: CASSSLGTADGKLFF
CDR3 DNA: TGTGCCAGCAGTTCCCTCGGGACGGCGGACGGAAAACTGTTTTTT

D gene: TRBD2
J gene: TRBJ2-7
V gene: TRBV5-1
clone size: few
CDR3 protein: CASSLAGTDYYEQYF
CDR3 DNA: TGCGCCAGCAGCCTAGCGGGGACAGACTACTACGAGCAGTACTTC

D gene: TRBD2
J gene: TRBJ2-7
V gene: TRBV11-1
clone size: many
CDR3 protein: CASSLEGQAGLAGVDYEQYF
CDR3 DNA: TGTGCCAGCAGCTTAGAGGGCCAGGCGGGACTAGCGGGAGTTGACTACGAGCAGTACTTC

D gene: TRBD2
J gene: TRBJ2-1
V gene: TRBV11-2
clone size: -
CDR3 protein: CASSLIWGGSSYNERFF
CDR3 DNA: TGTGCCAGCAGCTTAATATGGGGCGGGAGCTCCTACAATGAGCGGTTCTTC

D gene: TRBD1
J gene: TRBJ2-7
V gene: TRBV28
clone size: -
CDR3 protein: CASSPRGTGGYEQYF
CDR3 DNA: TGTGCCAGCAGTCCACGGGGGACAGGAGGCTACGAGCAGTACTTC

D gene: TRBD2
J gene: TRBJ2-5
V gene: TRBV9
clone size: -
CDR3 protein: CASSVSGSWEETQYF
CDR3 DNA: TGTGCCAGCAGCGTTAGCGGGAGTTGGGAGGAGACCCAGTACTTC

D gene: -
J gene: TRBJ1-1
V gene: TRBV10-3
clone size: many
CDR3 protein: CATGVGLQYAEAFF
CDR3 DNA: TGTGCCACCGGGGTAGGTCTCCAGTACGCTGAAGCTTTCTTT

D gene: -
J gene: TRBJ1-2
V gene: TRBV11-2
clone size: -
CDR3 protein: CASSSGTKYGYTF
CDR3 DNA: TGTGCCAGCAGCTCAGGGACGAAATATGGCTACACATTC

D gene: TRBD2
J gene: TRBJ2-5
V gene: TRBV24-1
clone size: few
CDR3 protein: CATSDALAPQETQYF
CDR3 DNA: TGTGCCACCAGTGACGCACTAGCGCCTCAAGAGACCCAGTACTTC

D gene: -
J gene: TRBJ2-7
V gene: TRBV5-1
clone size: few
CDR3 protein: CASSFLADSYEQYF
CDR3 DNA: TGCGCCAGCAGCTTCTTAGCGGACTCCTACGAGCAGTACTTC

D gene: TRBD2
J gene: TRBJ2-3
V gene: TRBV11-2
clone size: -
CDR3 protein: CACSFRGDAETQYF
CDR3 DNA: TGTGCCTGCAGCTTTCGGGGGGATGCAGAAACGCAGTATTTT

D gene: TRBD2
J gene: TRBJ2-1
V gene: TRBV14
clone size: many
CDR3 protein: CASSHGGTSGPSDNEQFF
CDR3 DNA: TGTGCCAGCAGCCACGGCGGGACTAGCGGACCCTCAGACAATGAGCAGTTCTTC

D gene: TRBD1
J gene: TRBJ2-7
V gene: TRBV12-3/TRBV12-4
clone size: few
CDR3 protein: CASSLGTGIFSYEQYF
CDR3 DNA: TGTGCCAGCAGTTTAGGGACAGGGATTTTCTCCTACGAGCAGTACTTC

D gene: TRBD1
J gene: TRBJ1-6
V gene: TRBV10-3
clone size: many
CDR3 protein: CAIRSGTVDSPLHF
CDR3 DNA: TGTGCCATCAGGTCGGGGACAGTCGATTCACCCCTCCACTTT

D gene: -
J gene: TRBJ1-5
V gene: TRBV6-5
clone size: -
CDR3 protein: CASSYSGTGDQAQHF
CDR3 DNA: TGCGCCAGCAGTTACTCGGGAACAGGTGATCAGGCCCAGCATTTT

D gene: -
J gene: TRBJ1-2
V gene: TRBV14
clone size: -
CDR3 protein: CTSNQDGGPQGYTF
CDR3 DNA: TGTACCAGCAACCAAGATGGAGGGCCCCAGGGCTACACCTTC

D gene: -
J gene: TRBJ1-1
V gene: TRBV6-1
clone size: -
CDR3 protein: CASRAGAGPTEAFF
CDR3 DNA: TGTGCCAGCAGGGCCGGGGCAGGCCCCACTGAAGCTTTCTTT

D gene: -
J gene: TRBJ2-2
V gene: TRBV24-1
clone size: few
CDR3 protein: CATSGRGSKNTGELFF
CDR3 DNA: TGTGCCACCAGTGGTAGGGGAAGCAAGAACACCGGGGAGCTGTTTTTT

D gene: -
J gene: TRBJ1-1
V gene: TRBV6-1
clone size: many
CDR3 protein: CASSEWWYNTEAFF
CDR3 DNA: TGTGCCAGCAGTGAGTGGTGGTACAACACTGAAGCTTTCTTT